The 31 T cell receptor beta chains below were found in one sample sequenced in a study of T cells in women clearing cervical HPV infection. The table came from immunoSEQ multiplex PCR; TCRdb's copy has only in-frame clones and leaves some out. The sample features some 16,000 clones, with 6.5% to 9% in its top ten. Sequencing was performed on blood buffy coat. The receptors were gathered from a woman between 18 and 70 years old with a cervical HPV16 infection that either progressed to CIN3+ or cleared (not recorded which).

Concerning this clone: The CDR3 is cut off 3 residues early in the read; its end comes from the germline J gene. This rearrangement joins TRBV3-1 (or the pseudogene TRBV3-2) to TRBJ2-4; a possible D gene is TRBD2 (6 bases). Germline V CDR1 and CDR2: LGHDT, YNNKEL (reference sequence). This CDR3 has 15 amino acids. Trimming pared 1 base from V and 0 bases from J, leaving 7 bases between. Incomplete CDR3 DNA: TGTGCCAGCAGCCAAGCGGGACTAGCCAAAAACATT. Its protein product is CASSQAGLAKNI. The whole CDR3 region reads CASSQAGLAKNIQYF.

About this clone itself: The CDR3 end is not reached by the read, which stops 3 residues before it; the germline J gene fills it in. The J gene is TRBJ2-3, the V gene TRBV19; 11 bases line up with TRBD2. V shed 6 bases, J shed 7 bases, and the junction held 9 bases outside the gene matches. CDR3 size: 15 residues. Germline CDR1 is LNHDA and CDR2 is SQIVND (reference sequence). The CDR3 DNA, read in part, is TGTGCCAGTAGCTCTACTAGCGGGGGCACGAATACG. Translated: CASSSTSGGTNT. The whole CDR3 sequence reads CASSSTSGGTNTQYF.

As regards this clone: The read terminates 3 residues ahead of where the CDR3 ends, so the germline J gene completes it. This chain joins TRBV28 and TRBJ1-4; D not resolved. This CDR3 is 12 amino acids long. Trimming took off 5 bases at V and 7 bases at J, with 8 bases between the two ends. Germline V gives CDR1 MDHEN, CDR2 SYDVKM. The DNA read from the CDR3 is TGTGCCAGCAGTCCAACCAGTGAAAAA. Translated: CASSPTSEK. From start to end, the CDR3 is CASSPTSEKLFF.

This clone is labeled medium-sized based on frequency. The CDR3 is cut off 3 residues early in the read; its end comes from the germline J gene. The chain couples TRBV19 to TRBJ1-2, with TRBD1 matching 12 bases. The CDR3 covers 16 residues. Trimming at V came to 5 bases and at J to 4 bases, leaving 8 bases not matched to a gene. Germline V gives CDR1 LNHDA, CDR2 SQIVND (reference sequence). The CDR3 sequence is CASSSRDRGPSYGYTF. Incomplete CDR3 DNA: TGTGCCAGTAGTTCTCGGGACAGGGGGCCCTCCTATGGC.

About this clone: The read falls 3 residues short of the CDR3 end, and the missing part is taken from the germline J gene. The V and J genes are TRBV19 and TRBJ2-1; D is undetermined. The CDR3 totals 15 residues. Trimming pared 1 base from V and 0 bases from J, leaving 7 bases between. The germline V gene encodes CDR1 LNHDA and CDR2 SQIVND (reference sequence). CDR3: CASSIARSSYNEQFF. The CDR3 DNA, read in part, is TGTGCCAGTAGTATAGCTAGGAGCTCCTACAATGAG.

With respect to this clone: The CDR3 is cut off 3 residues early in the read; its end comes from the germline J gene. The genes are TRBV5-1 and TRBJ1-2; D not certain. Germline lookup yields CDR1 SGHRS and CDR2 YFSETQ. V lost 4 bases and J lost 4, with 11 bases in between. The CDR3 loop spans 13 amino acids. The CDR3 protein is CASSPLFSYGYTF. The DNA read from the CDR3 is TGCGCCAGCAGCCCCCTTTTTAGCTATGGC.

Regarding this clone: The CDR3 goes on 3 residues after the read ends, and that part is filled in from the germline J gene. V is TRBV7-9 and J is TRBJ1-6; D might be TRBD1 (6 bases). V lost 4 bases, J lost 6 bases, and 13 bases lay in between. Germline V gene data show CDR1 as SEHNR and CDR2 as FQNEAQ (reference sequence). The CDR3 is 15 residues long. The covered CDR3 bases are TGTGCCAGCAGCTCCAGGGGTTCGGGTAATTCACCC. Its translation: CASSSRGSGNSP. In full, the CDR3 is CASSSRGSGNSPLHF.

About this clone itself: The CDR3 extends 3 residues past the end of the read, so its final part is completed from the germline J gene. The genes are TRBV6-1 and TRBJ1-5; D ambiguous. From germline, CDR1 is MNHNS and CDR2 SASEGT. The CDR3 is 15 amino acids. V lost 1 base, J lost 0 bases, and 7 bases lay in between. CDR3 DNA, as far as it was read: TGTGCCAGCAGTGAAGAGACACATAGCAATCAGCCC. Its translation: CASSEETHSNQP. In full, the CDR3 is CASSEETHSNQPQHF.

As for this clone: The CDR3 is cut off 3 residues early in the read; its end comes from the germline J gene. The chain uses TRBV2 and TRBJ2-3; 13 bases match TRBD2. CDR1 SNHLY and CDR2 FYNNEI come from the germline V gene. CDR3 size: 16 residues. With V trimmed by 5 bases and J by 5 bases, 7 bases remained unmatched. CDR3 bases read: TGTGCCAGCAGTCGGACTAGCGGGGGAGACGTAGATACG. Residues: CASSRTSGGDVDT. The full CDR3 reads CASSRTSGGDVDTQYF. Complete variable domain (other parts from reference TRBV2 and TRBJ2-3): EPEVTQTPSHQVTQMGQEVILRCVPISNHLYFYWYRQILGQKVEFLVSFYNNEISEKSEIFDDQFSVERPDGSNFTLKIRSTKLEDSAMYFCASSRTSGGDVDTQYFGPGTRLTVL.

Details on this clone: The read comes to an end 3 residues before the CDR3 does, leaving the germline J gene to fill in the end. The V and J genes are TRBV2 and TRBJ1-2; D is perhaps TRBD1 (5 bases). The CDR3 contains 15 residues. V lost 5 bases to trimming and J lost 5 bases, with 18 bases between them. Germline assignment: CDR1 SNHLY and CDR2 FYNNEI. The sequenced CDR3 bases are TGTGCCAGCAGTAGGCCGGGGGGGATAGGGTATGGC. Encoded protein: CASSRPGGIGYG. The whole CDR3 sequence reads CASSRPGGIGYGYTF.

Concerning this clone: The read terminates 3 residues ahead of where the CDR3 ends, so the germline J gene completes it. The chain carries TRBV11-2 and TRBJ2-5; 7 bases align to TRBD2. J was trimmed by 2 bases and V by 2 bases; bases with no gene match: 5. This CDR3 has 15 residues. Germline V gene lookup returns CDR1 SGHAT and CDR2 FQNNGV. The CDR3 is CASSLMTSRQETQYF. CDR3 DNA (partial): TGTGCCAGCAGCTTAATGACTAGCAGACAAGAGACC.

A word on this clone: The DNA ends 3 residues before the CDR3 does, and the rest of the CDR3 is filled in from the germline J gene. This chain connects TRBV2 to TRBJ1-4; D is unclear. The CDR3 contains 14 residues. CDR1 and CDR2 (germline): SNHLY, FYNNEI. Incomplete CDR3 DNA: TGTGCCAGCAGTGATGAGGGTAGTGGTTGGAAA. As protein: CASSDEGSGWK. Given in full, the CDR3 is CASSDEGSGWKLFF.

In regard to this clone: The read falls 3 residues short of the CDR3 end, and the missing part is taken from the germline J gene. The chain uses TRBV28 and TRBJ2-7; TRBD1 might be the D (6 bases). The CDR3 covers 13 residues. Germline V lookup: CDR1 MDHEN, CDR2 SYDVKM. V lost 4 bases and J 3 bases, leaving 10 bases between the germline ends. The CDR3 reads CASSWGHLYEQYF. CDR3 DNA (partial): TGTGCCAGCAGTTGGGGACACCTCTACGAG.

This clone counts as medium-sized by frequency. From the germline J gene comes the end of the CDR3, since the read stops 3 residues before it. The chain employs TRBV7-2 and TRBJ2-7; TRBD1 aligns across 10 bases. CDR3 length equals 15 residues. After removal of 5 bases from V and 2 bases from J, the junction contained 6 bases not matched to a gene. Germline V gives CDR1 SGHTA, CDR2 FQGNSA. The CDR3 DNA, read in part, is TGTGCCAGCAGCCAAACCGGGACAGGGGCCTACGAG. Its translation is CASSQTGTGAYE. The entire CDR3 sequence reads CASSQTGTGAYEQYF.

Notes on this clone: Coverage ceases 3 residues before the CDR3 finishes, and the germline J gene fills in the end. The chain recombines TRBV5-1 with TRBJ1-3, with 8 bases matching TRBD1. The trim removed 1 base at V and 4 bases at J, leaving 4 bases unmatched. The CDR3 contains 15 residues. Germline V lookup: CDR1 SGHRS, CDR2 YFSETQ. CDR3: CASSLRTGNGNTIYF. The sequenced part of the CDR3 DNA is TGCGCCAGCAGCTTGAGGACAGGGAACGGAAACACC. Based on the CDR3 plus reference TRBV5-1 and TRBJ1-3, the full variable domain is KAGVTQTPRYLIKTRGQQVTLSCSPISGHRSVSWYQQTPGQGLQFLFEYFSETQRNKGNFPGRFSGRQFSNSRSEMNVSTLELGDSALYLCASSLRTGNGNTIYFGEGSWLTVV.

A note on this clone: Read data end 3 residues before the CDR3 end; the end is taken from the germline J gene. V and J are TRBV7-2 and TRBJ2-3; possible D gene TRBD1, 6 bases. The germline V and J ends were trimmed by 4 bases and 1 base, with 12 bases remaining between them. Germline lookup yields CDR1 SGHTA and CDR2 FQGNSA. The CDR3 sequence is 15 residues long. Partial CDR3 DNA: TGTGCCAGCAGCTACCGGGACACACGCACAGATACG. It translates to CASSYRDTRTDT. In full, the CDR3 reads CASSYRDTRTDTQYF.

This clone ranks as medium-sized in terms of frequency. CDR3 bases read: TGTGCCAGCAGCCTCGGACCTAGCGGGGGGTACACAGATACG. Protein product: CASSLGPSGGYTDT. From start to end, the CDR3 is CASSLGPSGGYTDTQYF. The rearrangement links TRBV7-6 to TRBJ2-3, with TRBD2 identical over 11 bases. The observed sequence ends 3 residues before the CDR3 terminus, with the missing tail filled in from the germline J gene. This CDR3 is 17 amino acids long. CDR1 and CDR2 (germline): SGHVS, FNYEAQ. The junction had 9 bases not matched to a gene; V was cut back by 5 bases and J by 2 bases.

In the case of this clone: The DNA ends 3 residues before the CDR3 does, and the rest of the CDR3 is filled in from the germline J gene. This sequence joins TRBV2 and TRBJ1-2, with 9 positions matching TRBD1. Germline V gene lookup returns CDR1 SNHLY and CDR2 FYNNEI. There are 16 residues in the CDR3. The CDR3 bases that were read are TGTGCCAGCAGTCCCTTCCTATACCGGGACAGGGTTGAC. Its translation: CASSPFLYRDRVD. In full, the CDR3 is CASSPFLYRDRVDYTF.

A note on this clone: The CDR3 is cut off 3 residues early in the read; its end comes from the germline J gene. The rearrangement uses TRBV30 and TRBJ1-6; TRBD1 might be the D (6 bases). With 3 bases removed from V and 9 bases from J, the gap between germline ends came to 12 bases. This CDR3 is built from 13 residues. Looked up from germline, CDR1 is GTSNPN and CDR2 is SVGIG (reference sequence). The CDR3 sequence is CAWSAYRASPLHF. CDR3 DNA (partial): TGTGCCTGGAGCGCTTACAGGGCTTCACCC.

Remarks on this clone: The read terminates 3 residues before the CDR3 end, so the remaining end is supplied by the germline J gene. This chain uses TRBV12-3 or TRBV12-4 with TRBJ2-3; 12 bases agree with TRBD2. CDR3 length equals 15 residues. V shed 6 bases and J 6 bases; nucleotides not matched to a gene: 7. Here the CDR3 reads CASSRLAGVVDTQYF. The CDR3 DNA, read in part, is TGTGCCAGCAGCCGACTAGCGGGGGTTGTGGATACG.

In the case of this clone: The read is 3 residues too short to cover the CDR3 end, so that end is filled in from the germline J gene. The rearrangement links TRBV5-4 to TRBJ2-5; the match to TRBD2 covers 11 bases. The CDR3 totals 15 residues. Germline loops: CDR1 SGHNT, CDR2 YYREEE (reference sequence). Losses at the gene ends were 4 bases for V and 3 bases for J; bases not matched to a gene: 5. CDR3 DNA, as far as it was read: TGTGCCAGCAGCCTGACTAGCGGGGATAAAGAGACC. Its protein is CASSLTSGDKET. The full-length CDR3 reads as CASSLTSGDKETQYF.

In regard to this clone: The junction differs from germline at one of its ends, possibly a read error. The read is 3 residues too short to cover the CDR3 end, so that end is filled in from the germline J gene. The gene calls are TRBV4-2 and TRBJ2-7; D is perhaps TRBD2 (5 bases). Germline CDR1 reads LGHNA; CDR2 reads YNFKEQ. CDR3 length: 14 amino acids. CDR3 bases read: TGCGCCAGCAGCCAAGGGCTAGCTAACTACGAG. This gives the protein CASSQGLANYE. The entire CDR3 sequence reads CASSQGLANYEQYF.

Comments on this clone: Read sequence stops 3 residues before the CDR3 end, and the germline J gene provides the missing end. This chain joins TRBV4-1 and TRBJ1-3, with a tentative D call TRBD1 (5 bases). CDR1 MGHRA and CDR2 YSYEKL come from the germline V gene. The CDR3 has 15 residues. Deletions cut 4 bases from V and 2 bases from J, with 12 bases between. Partial CDR3 DNA: TGCGCCAGCAGCCCCAGCGACAGTACTGGAAACACC. It translates to CASSPSDSTGNT. In full, the CDR3 is CASSPSDSTGNTIYF.

Note on this clone: The read ends 3 residues shy of where the CDR3 ends; the end is completed using the germline J gene. The genes are TRBV5-3 and TRBJ1-1; D not certain. TRBV5-3 is reported as an ORF; its role is uncertain. Trimming cost V 2 bases and J 1 base, with 21 bases left between them. This CDR3 spans 18 amino acids. CDR3 region: CARSFGGFNLGRNTEAFF. The covered CDR3 bases are TGTGCCAGAAGCTTCGGCGGGTTTAACCTCGGCAGGAACACTGAA.

Turning to this clone: The read ends 3 residues before the CDR3 terminus; that terminus is restored from the germline J gene. This chain joins TRBV5-1 and TRBJ2-7; 13 bases match TRBD2. Germline V gene sequence: CDR1 SGHRS, CDR2 YFSETQ. The length of the CDR3 is 16 residues. The trim removed 4 bases at V and 3 bases at J, leaving 7 bases unmatched. CDR3 DNA, as far as it was read: TGCGCCAGCAGCCCAGGGACTAGCGGGGCGAACTACGAG. Translation gives CASSPGTSGANYE. The whole CDR3 reads CASSPGTSGANYEQYF.

As concerns this clone: The read ends 3 residues before the CDR3 terminus; that terminus is restored from the germline J gene. The J gene is TRBJ1-6, the V gene TRBV10-3; perhaps TRBD1 as D (6 bases). This CDR3 region has 15 residues. V was shortened by 5 bases and J by 7 bases, with 15 bases between the two germline ends. Per the germline V gene, CDR1 is ENHRY and CDR2 is SYGVKD. The CDR3 sequence is CAISNRQAENSPLHF. The part of the CDR3 DNA that was read is TGTGCCATCAGTAATAGACAGGCGGAAAATTCACCC.

On this clone itself: The read ends 3 residues before the CDR3 terminus; that terminus is restored from the germline J gene. This specimen includes other DNA sequences encoding the same CDR3. This chain connects TRBV2 to TRBJ2-2, with 8 bases identical to TRBD1. This CDR3 has 14 amino acids. With 2 bases clipped from V and 7 bases from J, the junction kept 3 bases outside the gene matches. Germline CDR1 reads SNHLY; CDR2 reads FYNNEI. The CDR3 bases that were read are TGTGCCAGCAGTGAACAGGGGGCGGTCGGGGAG. It specifies CASSEQGAVGE. The full CDR3 is CASSEQGAVGELFF.

Comments on this clone: The CDR3 goes on 3 residues after the read ends, and that part is filled in from the germline J gene. The gene calls are TRBV5-1 and TRBJ2-2; D might be TRBD2 (6 bases). The CDR3 contains 15 residues. In germline, CDR1 is SGHRS, CDR2 YFSETQ. Trimming left V 3 bases short and J 2 bases short, with 11 bases between. The CDR3 DNA, read in part, is TGCGCCAGCAGCTCCCGGGACTTAAACACCGGGGAG. Translated: CASSSRDLNTGE. The whole CDR3 is CASSSRDLNTGELFF. The full variable domain, with the rest looked up from reference TRBV5-1 and TRBJ2-2, is KAGVTQTPRYLIKTRGQQVTLSCSPISGHRSVSWYQQTPGQGLQFLFEYFSETQRNKGNFPGRFSGRQFSNSRSEMNVSTLELGDSALYLCASSSRDLNTGELFFGEGSRLTVL.

A word on this clone: Read sequence stops 3 residues before the CDR3 end, and the germline J gene provides the missing end. The chain recombines TRBV5-1 with TRBJ1-1; TRBD1 matches at 8 bases. V was clipped by 1 base and J by 5 bases; unmatched bases: 10. Germline CDR1 is SGHRS and CDR2 is YFSETQ. The length of the CDR3 is 16 residues. The CDR3: CASSLNPETGGTEAFF. The CDR3 bases that were read are TGCGCCAGCAGCTTGAATCCCGAAACAGGGGGGACTGAA. The complete variable domain, with remaining parts taken from reference TRBV5-1 and TRBJ1-1, reads KAGVTQTPRYLIKTRGQQVTLSCSPISGHRSVSWYQQTPGQGLQFLFEYFSETQRNKGNFPGRFSGRQFSNSRSEMNVSTLELGDSALYLCASSLNPETGGTEAFFGQGTRLTVV.

On this clone itself: The read ends 3 residues early relative to the CDR3; the germline J gene fills the gap. The J gene is TRBJ2-5, the V gene TRBV6-2 or TRBV6-3; 9 nucleotides agree with TRBD2. This CDR3 has 15 residues. Looked up from germline, CDR1 is MNHEY and CDR2 is SVGEGT. V trimming: 2 bases; J trimming: 4 bases; junction bases outside the gene matches: 5. The sequenced part of the CDR3 DNA is TGTGCCAGCAGTTACGGTGCGGGGGGGGGAGAGACC. As protein: CASSYGAGGGET. In full, the CDR3 is CASSYGAGGGETQYF.

Concerning this clone: The read gets to within 3 residues of the CDR3 end, and the germline J gene fills in the rest. V gene TRBV10-2 combines with J gene TRBJ2-2; tentative D call: TRBD2 (5 bases). In germline, CDR1 is WSHSY, CDR2 SAAADI. The CDR3 runs 15 residues. The V end lost 5 bases, the J end lost 1 base, and 11 bases lay between the germline ends. The CDR3 DNA, read in part, is TGCGCCAGCAGTTTGAGGGCAGGGAACACCGGGGAG. Amino acid sequence: CASSLRAGNTGE. The CDR3 in its entirety is CASSLRAGNTGELFF.